The 18 T cell receptor beta chains below were found in one sample sequenced in a study of post-analysis software for immune sequencing data (dated by TCRdb to the mid-2010s). Broader findings and caveats from the paper: Significantly higher frequencies in patients than in controls were found for roughly 5 TRBV segments, including TRBV5-6, TRBV5-1 and TRBV20-1.

The library was generated by PCR. The run used an Illumina HiSeq 2500. To reduce PCR and sequencing biases, unique molecular identifiers were incorporated into the TCR beta cDNA libraries. The raw public data were reprocessed by TCRdb itself: fastp quality trimming at Q25, MiXCR clonotype calling, in-frame beta chains only. Every entry covers one CDR3 protein and lists the most common genes and DNA from its rows. Across this sample there are 350,000 to 450,000 distinct CDR3 sequences, with 39% seen only once. The ten largest make up 7.6% of the sample. Their antigens remain unidentified. Material: blood. These receptors all come from a girl aged 2 to 10 with multiple sclerosis.

The chain links TRBV7-6 to TRBJ2-7; 11 bases fit TRBD2. V lost 4 bases and J lost 10; bases outside the gene matches: 15. The CDR3 is 16 residues long. Germline V lookup: CDR1 SGHVS, CDR2 FNYEAQ. The CDR3: CASSSGLADFQEAQYF. The CDR3 nucleotides are TGTGCCAGCAGCTCGGGACTAGCGGATTTTCAAGAGGCCCAGTACTTC. The entire variable domain, with the rest obtained from reference TRBV7-6 and TRBJ2-7, is as follows: GAGVSQSPRYKVTKRGQDVALRCDPISGHVSLYWYRQALGQGPEFLTYFNYEAQQDKSGLPNDRFSAERPEGSISTLTIQRTEQRDSAMYRCASSSGLADFQEAQYFGPGTRLTVT.

The chain employs TRBV29-1 and TRBJ2-7; 9 positions match TRBD1. J was trimmed by 4 bases and V by 4 bases; bases with no gene match: 8. The CDR3 runs to 14 residues. Germline V gene sequence: CDR1 SQVTM, CDR2 ANQGSEA. In nucleotides, the CDR3 is TGCAGCGTTGTCTTTAGACAGGGGGGGTACGAGCAGTACTTC. Protein sequence: CSVVFRQGGYEQYF.

This clonotype has more than one count but fewer than ten. The chain uses TRBV4-2 and TRBJ2-1; 8 bases align to TRBD2. Germline lookup yields CDR1 LGHNA and CDR2 YNFKEQ. V lost 3 bases, J lost 3 bases, and 10 bases stayed unmatched. The CDR3 spans 17 residues. The CDR3 reads CASSQIPRTSFYNEQFF. The CDR3 bases are TGTGCCAGCAGCCAGATACCGAGGACTAGCTTCTACAATGAGCAGTTCTTC.

The rearrangement joins TRBV5-1 to TRBJ1-2; D gene uncertain. The V and J ends lost 0 bases and 7 bases respectively, with 13 bases between them. Germline V gene data show CDR1 as SGHRS and CDR2 as YFSETQ. The CDR3 spans 14 residues. CDR3 sequence reads: CASSLEQVGGGYTF. CDR3 sequence (DNA): TGCGCCAGCAGCTTGGAGCAGGTTGGAGGTGGCTACACCTTC.

This chain uses TRBV5-5 with TRBJ2-1; the D gene is possibly TRBD2 (5 bases). The CDR3 runs 15 residues. Germline V gives CDR1 SGHKS, CDR2 YYEKEE (reference sequence). Trimming pared 4 bases from V and 3 bases from J, leaving 14 bases between. DNA for the CDR3: TGTGCCAGCAGCGGCGGACTCCTCTTCTACAATGAGCAGTTCTTC. It translates to CASSGGLLFYNEQFF.

The chain combines TRBV7-8 with TRBJ1-2; D ambiguous. V was trimmed by 5 bases and J by 4 bases, leaving 11 bases between them. Germline V gene data show CDR1 as SGHVS and CDR2 as FQNEAQ. This CDR3 contains 13 residues. CDR3 nucleotides: TGTGCCAGCAGCCCCCGGGTGGTCTATGGCTACACCTTC. Translated, it gives CASSPRVVYGYTF. The entire variable domain, with the rest obtained from reference TRBV7-8 and TRBJ1-2, is as follows: GAGVSQSPRYKVAKRGQDVALRCDPISGHVSLFWYQQALGQGPEFLTYFQNEAQLDKSGLPSDRFFAERPEGSVSTLKIQRTQQEDSAVYLCASSPRVVYGYTFGSGTRLTVV.

This chain connects TRBV5-1 to TRBJ1-2; TRBD1 matches 10 bases. The CDR3 sequence is 15 residues long. V lost 0 bases to trimming and J lost 7 bases; unmatched junction nucleotides: 6. Germline CDR1 reads SGHRS; CDR2 reads YFSETQ. DNA for the CDR3: TGCGCCAGCAGCTTGGGGACAGGGGGGATTGGTGGCTACACCTTC. Translated: CASSLGTGGIGGYTF.

This clonotype was observed a few times. V is TRBV20-1 and J is TRBJ2-5, with unresolved D. Trimming removed 1 base at V and 2 bases at J, with 8 bases between. CDR1 is DFQATT and CDR2 is SNEGSKA in the germline V gene (reference sequence). There are 13 residues in the CDR3. The CDR3 DNA is TGCAGTGCTAGAGGGCTAGAGCAAGAGACCCAGTACTTC. Protein sequence: CSARGLEQETQYF.

The rearrangement uses TRBV2 and TRBJ2-1; 9 bases align to TRBD2. Germline CDR1 SNHLY, CDR2 FYNNEI. V lost 4 bases and J lost 6; bases outside the gene matches: 7. The CDR3 consists of 15 residues. CDR3 amino acids: CASSVLAGFFNEQFF. The DNA of the CDR3 is TGTGCCAGCAGTGTTCTAGCGGGATTTTTCAATGAGCAGTTCTTC. Full variable domain (missing parts from reference TRBV2 and TRBJ2-1): EPEVTQTPSHQVTQMGQEVILRCVPISNHLYFYWYRQILGQKVEFLVSFYNNEISEKSEIFDDQFSVERPDGSNFTLKIRSTKLEDSAMYFCASSVLAGFFNEQFFGPGTRLTVL.

The chain couples TRBV29-1 to TRBJ2-1; D remains ambiguous. The CDR3 runs 12 residues. Germline V CDR1 and CDR2: SQVTM, ANQGSEA. V gave up 3 bases and J gave up 7 bases, with 10 bases separating them. CDR3 residues: CSVESEVNEQFF. For the CDR3, the DNA is TGCAGCGTTGAGTCGGAAGTGAATGAGCAGTTCTTC.

CDR3 residues: CSVGVRGYSYEQYF. The CDR3 DNA reads TGCAGCGTTGGGGTGAGGGGGTATTCCTACGAGCAGTACTTC. The chain has TRBV29-1 and TRBJ2-7; perhaps TRBD1 as D (6 bases). The CDR3 sequence is 14 residues long. Germline CDR1 is SQVTM and CDR2 is ANQGSEA. V was trimmed by 4 bases and J by 1 base, leaving 14 bases between them.

The CDR3 DNA follows: TGTGCCAGCAGTCATGTAGACAGGACCTCGAAGGATACGCAGTATTTT. This codes for CASSHVDRTSKDTQYF. The chain employs TRBV28 and TRBJ2-3; weak D call: TRBD1 (6 bases). The CDR3 has 16 amino acids. Trimming took off 5 bases at V and 6 bases at J, with 21 bases between the two ends. In germline, CDR1 is MDHEN, CDR2 SYDVKM.

This clonotype was detected a few times. V is TRBV20-1 and J is TRBJ2-7; D not certain. The germline gives CDR1 DFQATT, CDR2 SNEGSKA (reference sequence). There are 13 residues in the CDR3. Trimming removed 7 bases from V and 3 bases from J, with 16 bases in between. The CDR3 bases are TGCAGTGTCGCCGTGCCCTCAGGCTACGAGCAGTACTTC. Translated: CSVAVPSGYEQYF.

The genes are TRBV29-1 and TRBJ2-3; TRBD2 matches 9 bases. The CDR3 extends over 15 amino acids. Germline loops: CDR1 SQVTM, CDR2 ANQGSEA. V was pared by 3 bases and J by 3 bases, with 7 bases of the junction left unmatched. The CDR3 DNA reads as TGCAGCGTTGACGGGACTAGCCGAATAACAGATACGCAGTATTTT. Its protein is CSVDGTSRITDTQYF.

In this sample, this clonotype turned up a few times. The rearrangement joins TRBV29-1 to TRBJ2-3; D is uncertain. The CDR3 contains 13 residues. With 3 bases removed from V and 3 bases from J, the gap between germline ends came to 10 bases. Germline CDR1 SQVTM, CDR2 ANQGSEA. Here the CDR3 reads CSVENEQTDTQYF. CDR3 nucleotide sequence: TGCAGCGTTGAGAATGAACAGACAGATACGCAGTATTTT.

This CDR3 reads CSAGWFGQFGEIQYF. The DNA of the CDR3 is TGCAGTGCTGGGTGGTTTGGCCAATTCGGAGAGATCCAGTACTTC. The chain couples TRBV20-1 to TRBJ2-7, with D unresolved. V was shortened by 5 bases and J by 10 bases, with 27 bases between the two germline ends. The CDR3 runs 15 residues. Germline V lookup: CDR1 DFQATT, CDR2 SNEGSKA (reference sequence).

The rearrangement links TRBV28 to TRBJ1-6; possible D gene TRBD1, 5 bases. In germline, CDR1 is MDHEN, CDR2 SYDVKM. The CDR3 extends over 14 amino acids. V gave up 5 bases and J gave up 6 bases, with 11 bases separating them. The CDR3 DNA sequence: TGTGCCAGCAGTCTTCACAGGCCTAATTCACCCCTCCACTTT. Translating it yields CASSLHRPNSPLHF.

This clonotype was found a few times. This chain uses TRBV6-5 with TRBJ2-7; 7 positions agree with TRBD2. Germline-derived CDR1 and CDR2 are MNHEY and SVGAGI. CDR3 length: 15 residues. Losses at the gene ends were 0 bases for V and 2 bases for J; bases not matched to a gene: 4. This chain's CDR3 is CASSYSGGATYEQYF. The CDR3 DNA sequence: TGTGCCAGCAGTTACTCGGGAGGGGCGACCTACGAGCAGTACTTC.